The 20 T cell receptor beta chains given below trace back to one sample, sequenced in a study of cytomegalovirus exposure and HLA in healthy donors. The study ran its PCR with 60 Vbeta and 13 Jbeta primers. Sequenced by immunoSEQ multiplex PCR; TCRdb stores in-frame clones only, minus some. The sample has around 150,000 clones; roughly three quarters are singletons. The sample consisted of PBMCs. The receptor source for this set is a man aged 25-45 years in good health and CMV-seronegative.

The rearrangement joins TRBV7-9 to TRBJ1-1; 8 bases line up with TRBD1. The germline V gene encodes CDR1 SEHNR and CDR2 FQNEAQ (reference sequence). The CDR3 is 13 residues long. V was clipped by 1 base and J by 9 bases; unmatched bases: 4. The CDR3 DNA is TGTGCCAGCAGCTTAGAGCAGGGGGCGCAAGCTTTCTTT. This translates into CASSLEQGAQAFF.

V and J are TRBV5-8 and TRBJ2-5, with TRBD2 identical over 11 bases. The germline CDR1 and CDR2 sequences are SGHTS and YDEGEE. The V gene end was trimmed by 1 base and the J gene end by 12 bases; junction bases not matched to a gene: 8. CDR3 length: 14 residues. In nucleotides, the CDR3 is TGTGCCAGCAGCTTGATGACTAGCGGGAACAAGAAGTACTTC. This codes for CASSLMTSGNKKYF.

CDR3 residues: CASSLFRERDTQYF. The CDR3 DNA reads TGTGCCAGCAGCTTATTCCGGGAGAGGGATACGCAGTATTTT. V gene TRBV7-9 combines with J gene TRBJ2-3, with D possibly being TRBD2 (6 bases). Germline V lookup: CDR1 SEHNR, CDR2 FQNEAQ (reference sequence). V shed 2 bases and J shed 6 bases, with 12 bases lying between them. This CDR3 is 14 amino acids long.

This clone was seen more than once but under ten times. Compared with germline, one end of the junction differs, possibly owing to a read error. V usage is TRBV7-9 and J usage is TRBJ2-3, with 7 bases identical to TRBD2. The CDR3 runs 15 residues. Germline V gene sequence: CDR1 SEHNR, CDR2 FQNEAQ (reference sequence). The CDR3 reads CSSSSGTINTDTQYF. The CDR3 DNA reads as TGTTCCAGCAGTTCCGGGACTATCAACACAGATACGCAGTATTTT.

The chain carries TRBV30 and TRBJ1-2; no clear D gene. Looked up from germline, CDR1 is GTSNPN and CDR2 is SVGIG (reference sequence). The V gene lost 2 bases and the J gene lost 6 bases, with 7 bases spanning the gap. The length of the CDR3 is 11 residues. CDR3 region: CAWSLRDGYTF. CDR3 bases: TGTGCCTGGAGTCTGAGGGATGGCTACACCTTC.

The chain employs TRBV2 and TRBJ2-2; TRBD1 matches at 8 bases. CDR3 size: 13 residues. J lost 6 bases, V lost 9 bases, and 6 bases had no gene match. Germline-derived CDR1 and CDR2 are SNHLY and FYNNEI. The CDR3 protein is CASGQGAAGELFF. CDR3 in DNA: TGTGCCAGTGGCCAGGGGGCGGCCGGGGAGCTGTTTTTT. Variable domain in full (rest from reference TRBV2 and TRBJ2-2): EPEVTQTPSHQVTQMGQEVILRCVPISNHLYFYWYRQILGQKVEFLVSFYNNEISEKSEIFDDQFSVERPDGSNFTLKIRSTKLEDSAMYFCASGQGAAGELFFGEGSRLTVL.

This CDR3 reads CASSQAMASGASTDTQYF. The CDR3 DNA is TGTGCCAGCAGCCAAGCTATGGCTAGCGGGGCTAGCACAGATACGCAGTATTTT. The V gene is TRBV4-2, the J gene TRBJ2-3; 9 bases agree with TRBD2. Germline assignment: CDR1 LGHNA and CDR2 YNFKEQ. The CDR3 is 18 residues long. V gave up 1 base and J gave up 0 bases; unmatched junction bases: 8.

The chain joins TRBV27 to TRBJ2-7; D might be TRBD1 (5 bases). The CDR3 is made up of 15 amino acids. Trimming left V 5 bases short and J 0 bases short, with 14 bases between. Germline CDR1 and CDR2: MNHEY and SMNVEV (reference sequence). CDR3 in amino acids: CASSPDSSSSYEQYF. CDR3 DNA: TGTGCCAGCAGTCCCGACAGCTCTAGCTCCTACGAGCAGTACTTC.

The chain links TRBV30 to TRBJ1-2; D may be TRBD1 (5 bases). Germline-derived CDR1 and CDR2 are GTSNPN and SVGIG (reference sequence). The V end lost 0 bases, the J end lost 7 bases, and 12 bases lay between the germline ends. CDR3 length equals 13 residues. For the CDR3, the DNA is TGTGCCTGGAGTGTAGGGGCGGGGGTTGGCTACACCTTC. Encoded protein: CAWSVGAGVGYTF. Full variable domain (remainder filled in from reference TRBV30 and TRBJ1-2): SQTIHQWPATLVQPVGSPLSLECTVEGTSNPNLYWYRQAAGRGLQLLFYSVGIGQISSEVPQNLSASRPQDRQFILSSKKLLLSDSGFYLCAWSVGAGVGYTFGSGTRLTVV.

The chain employs TRBV6-5 and TRBJ2-5, with TRBD1 matching 10 bases. The J call is uncertain, as TRBJ2-7 better fits the DNA end. The germline V gene has CDR1 MNHEY and CDR2 SVGAGI. The CDR3 is made up of 12 amino acids. Here the CDR3 reads CASRGTGDEQYF. The DNA for the CDR3 is TGTGCCAGCAGGGGGACAGGGGACGAGCAGTACTTC.

V and J are TRBV10-3 and TRBJ2-1, with 10 bases fitting TRBD1. CDR3 length equals 16 residues. V dropped 6 bases and J dropped 7; count of bases not matched to a gene: 12. Germline CDR1 ENHRY, CDR2 SYGVKD. CDR3 loop: CAISLGPGTGENEQFF. In DNA form, the CDR3 reads TGTGCCATCAGCCTCGGCCCTGGGACAGGGGAAAATGAGCAGTTCTTC.

This chain links TRBV2 with TRBJ1-2, with 8 bases identical to TRBD1. Germline values: CDR1 SNHLY, CDR2 FYNNEI. Losses at the gene ends were 0 bases for V and 5 bases for J; bases not matched to a gene: 5. This CDR3 is 15 amino acids long. The CDR3 sequence is CASSEAETGVYGYTF. In nucleotides, the CDR3 is TGTGCCAGCAGTGAAGCGGAGACAGGGGTGTATGGCTACACCTTC.

The chain combines TRBV5-1 with TRBJ2-2; 7 nucleotides match TRBD1. The V gene's germline CDR1 is SGHRS and CDR2 YFSETQ. The CDR3 totals 16 residues. V lost 4 bases, J lost 5 bases, and 11 bases stayed unmatched. The CDR3 loop is CASSPRPSTGTGELFF. CDR3 coding DNA: TGCGCCAGCAGCCCACGGCCCTCGACAGGGACCGGGGAGCTGTTTTTT.

J is TRBJ1-4 and V is TRBV28; TRBD1 is a possible D gene (6 bases). CDR3 length: 15 residues. V was trimmed by 4 bases and J by 3 bases, leaving 12 bases between them. Germline V CDR1 and CDR2: MDHEN, SYDVKM. Here the CDR3 DNA reads TGTGCCAGCAGTTCGATACAGGGACCTAATGAAAAACTGTTTTTT. This encodes CASSSIQGPNEKLFF.

The chain carries TRBV10-3 and TRBJ1-2; possibly TRBD1 for D (5 bases). The CDR3 covers 11 residues. Trimming removed 8 bases from V and 4 bases from J, with 8 bases in between. The germline gives CDR1 ENHRY, CDR2 SYGVKD. The CDR3 reads CAIGAGYGYTF. CDR3 bases: TGTGCCATCGGGGCCGGCTATGGCTACACCTTC.

This clone has more than one count but fewer than ten. The rearrangement joins TRBV30 to TRBJ2-7; TRBD1 might be the D (6 bases). There are 13 residues in the CDR3. The germline CDR1 and CDR2 sequences are GTSNPN and SVGIG (reference sequence). V gave up 4 bases and J gave up 2 bases, with 12 bases separating them. The CDR3 region is CAWKDSLTYEQYF. The DNA of the CDR3 is TGTGCCTGGAAGGACAGTTTAACCTACGAGCAGTACTTC.

Here the CDR3 DNA reads TGCAGCGTTGATGTGGGCTTGGGGGGTAGAGCTTTCTTT. Translation gives CSVDVGLGGRAFF. V and J are TRBV29-1 and TRBJ1-1; the D gene is possibly TRBD1 (5 bases). Trimming shortened V by 3 bases and J by 10 bases, and 18 bases separated the two germline ends. The length of the CDR3 is 13 residues. Germline CDR1 reads SQVTM; CDR2 reads ANQGSEA. Full variable domain (remainder filled in from reference TRBV29-1 and TRBJ1-1): SAVISQKPSRDICQRGTSLTIQCQVDSQVTMMFWYRQQPGQSLTLIATANQGSEATYESGFVIDKFPISRPNLTFSTLTVSNMSPEDSSIYLCSVDVGLGGRAFFGQGTRLTVV.

The chain employs TRBV15 and TRBJ1-1, with D uncertain. V was trimmed by 0 bases and J by 4 bases, leaving 6 bases between them. Germline lookup yields CDR1 LNHNV and CDR2 YYDKDF (reference sequence). The CDR3 totals 13 residues. DNA for the CDR3: TGTGCCACCAGCAGAGATTTAGCCACTGAAGCTTTCTTT. This translates into CATSRDLATEAFF.

This clone was seen just once. The chain joins TRBV28 to TRBJ1-5, with D maybe TRBD1 (6 bases). The CDR3 runs to 17 residues. Germline lookup yields CDR1 MDHEN and CDR2 SYDVKM. Trimming took off 4 bases at V and 11 bases at J, with 27 bases between the two ends. The CDR3 nucleotides are TGTGCCAGCAGTTCTAATGGGATGGGGGCTGGAAGAAATTCCCAGCATTTT. This sequence encodes CASSSNGMGAGRNSQHF.

The sample holds a few counts of this clone. The V and J genes are TRBV4-1 and TRBJ1-5; 10 nucleotides match TRBD1. Germline assignment: CDR1 MGHRA and CDR2 YSYEKL. With V trimmed by 3 bases and J by 7 bases, 9 bases remained unmatched. The CDR3 covers 16 residues. The CDR3 loop is CASSQGGTGEWQPQHF. The CDR3 DNA reads TGCGCCAGCAGCCAGGGTGGGACAGGGGAGTGGCAGCCCCAGCATTTT.